Listed below are T cell receptor beta chains from one sample, sequenced in a study of CD8 T cells in ankylosing spondylitis. TCRdb passed the 5' RACE reads through MiXCR, listing each CDR3 protein once. The sample gives around 300,000 distinct CDR3 sequences, more than 9% of which show up once; about 10% is in the top ten. The sequencing input was blood, either unsorted or a sorted T cell fraction (not recorded which). The receptors were gathered from a female donor with ankylosing spondylitis or in good health (not recorded which). Each CDR3 is given with its conserved first and last residue. Fields, in order: J gene, clone size, D gene, V gene, CDR3 DNA, CDR3 protein. The D gene is left open where the match is weak. Expanded clones are given a class, and other clones once, few, many or no size at all.

TRBJ1-5 many . TRBV20-1 TGCAGTGCTAGAGATAAAAGCAATCAGCCCCAGCATTTT CSARDKSNQPQHF
TRBJ2-7 . TRBD1 TRBV5-1 TGCGCCAGCAGCCCGAGACAGGGAATCCAGAACGAGCAGTACTTC CASSPRQGIQNEQYF
TRBJ1-2 . . TRBV19 TGTGCCAGTAGCCTCATTCCAGGGGACTATGGCTACACCTTC CASSLIPGDYGYTF
TRBJ1-2 few TRBD1 TRBV5-5 TGTGCCAGCAGCTTTCAGGGGGCAGATGGCTACACCTTC CASSFQGADGYTF
TRBJ2-7 many . TRBV29-1 TGCAGCGTTGAAGTCCCTGGACAGTTCTACGAGCAGTACTTC CSVEVPGQFYEQYF
TRBJ2-7 few TRBD1 TRBV20-1 TGCAGTGCTACCGCTACCCCGGGACAGGGGGCCTCTGACGAGCAGTACTTC CSATATPGQGASDEQYF
TRBJ1-2 many TRBD1 TRBV6-6 TGTGCCAGCACCCCGGGACAGTATGGCTACACCTTC CASTPGQYGYTF
TRBJ2-6 many . TRBV3-1 TGTGCCAGCAAGGGGGGTCCCCACTCTGGGGCCAACGTCCTGACTTTC CASKGGPHSGANVLTF
TRBJ2-3 few . TRBV29-1 TGCAGCGTTATACCAAGTGGGGGGGATACGCAGTATTTT CSVIPSGGDTQYF
TRBJ2-2 . . TRBV15 TGTGCCACCAGCAGTCTTCCAGGGGCCGGGGAGCTGTTTTTT CATSSLPGAGELFF
TRBJ2-1 many . TRBV11-2 TGTGCCAGCAACAGCCCAGGGCCATACAATGAGCAGTTCTTC CASNSPGPYNEQFF
TRBJ1-5 . . TRBV19 TGTGCCAGTAGTGGAAGGGGCAATCAGCCCCAGCATTTT CASSGRGNQPQHF
TRBJ2-7 once . TRBV20-1 TGCAGTGCTAGAGAGGGGTTTGGGGTATTCTACGAGCAGTACTTC CSAREGFGVFYEQYF
TRBJ1-3 few . TRBV5-1 TGCGCCAGCAGCCTGACCCCAACAGGGTCTGGAAACACCATATATTTT CASSLTPTGSGNTIYF
TRBJ1-2 many TRBD1 TRBV5-6 TGTGCCAGCATCAAACAGGGGTATGGCTACACCTTC CASIKQGYGYTF
TRBJ2-1 many . TRBV20-1 TGCAGTGCTCGAGACCCGAACCCCAATGAGCAGTTCTTC CSARDPNPNEQFF
TRBJ1-2 many . TRBV27 TGTGCCAGCAGCTCCACGGAATCTGACTGGGGCTACACCTTC CASSSTESDWGYTF
TRBJ1-5 many . TRBV20-1 TGCAGTGCTAGAGGTGCAAGCCAGCCCCAGCATTTT CSARGASQPQHF
TRBJ1-2 many . TRBV20-1 TGCAGTGCTAGAGAAGGGAGCTATGGCTACACCTTC CSAREGSYGYTF
TRBJ1-2 many TRBD1 TRBV20-1 TGCAGTGCGAGGGACAGGGGGCGAGGTGGCTACACCTTC CSARDRGRGGYTF
TRBJ2-3 many . TRBV28 TGTGCCAGCAGTTTCGAGGGCAAAACCTGGGCAGATACGCAGTATTTT CASSFEGKTWADTQYF
TRBJ2-5 many TRBD2 TRBV20-1 TGCAGTGCTAGGGGTCCTAGACTAGCGGGAGTTCTGGGGGAGACCCAGTACTTC CSARGPRLAGVLGETQYF
TRBJ2-5 many . TRBV6-2/TRBV6-3 TGTGCCAGCAGAGCACAGGGATCTCAAGAGACCCAGTACTTC CASRAQGSQETQYF
TRBJ1-5 many TRBD1 TRBV6-2/TRBV6-3 TGTGCCAGCAGTTACTCAGAGGACAGGGGGCTTTTTAGCAATCAGCCCCAGCATTTT CASSYSEDRGLFSNQPQHF
TRBJ2-5 few . TRBV6-1 TGTGCCCACCAACGACCTGGAGCCGAGACCCAGTACTTC CAHQRPGAETQYF
TRBJ2-5 few . TRBV24-1 TGTGCCACCAGTGACCCGGCCAGGTTGGAGACCCAGTACTTC CATSDPARLETQYF
TRBJ1-1 many . TRBV5-6 TGTGCCAGCAGCTTAGGTTTTGCTGAAGCTTTCTTT CASSLGFAEAFF
TRBJ2-5 . . TRBV10-3 TGTGCCTTAGCTAGCCAAGAGACCCAGTACTTC CALASQETQYF
TRBJ2-7 many TRBD1 TRBV6-5 TGTGCCAGCAGTTACTTGGCACGGACAGGGCTCGAGCAGTACTTC CASSYLARTGLEQYF
TRBJ2-2 many . TRBV7-8 TGTGCCAGCAGCGTAGCACGGGGCGCGAACACCGGGGAGCTGTTTTTT CASSVARGANTGELFF
TRBJ2-3 many TRBD1 TRBV7-3 TGTGCCAGCAGCTCGTACAGGGGGCTCGTCACAGATACGCAGTATTTT CASSSYRGLVTDTQYF
TRBJ2-3 . . TRBV19 TGTGCCAGTAGTATAGAGACTGTAACAGATACGCAGTATTTT CASSIETVTDTQYF
TRBJ2-1 few . TRBV5-1 TGCGCCAGCACCCAGGGGGGGACAACTTACCATGAGCAGTTCTTC CASTQGGTTYHEQFF
TRBJ1-1 many . TRBV5-1 TGCGCCAGCAGTTCGTGGAACACTGAAGCTTTCTTT CASSSWNTEAFF
TRBJ2-2 few TRBD1 TRBV10-3 TGTGCCATCAGTGAGAACCCGACAGGGTCAATGGCGAACACCGGGGAGCTGTTTTTT CAISENPTGSMANTGELFF
TRBJ2-7 many . TRBV25-1 TGTGCCAGCAGTGACGGGAGCTCCTACGAGCAGTACTTC CASSDGSSYEQYF
TRBJ2-2 many TRBD2 TRBV7-2 TGTGCCGGGGGACTAGCGGGAGGAAGCGGGGAGCTGTTTTTT CAGGLAGGSGELFF
TRBJ2-2 . . TRBV3-1 TGTGCCAGCAGCCAGGGATCGAACACCGGGGAGCTGTTTTTT CASSQGSNTGELFF
TRBJ2-2 many TRBD1 TRBV20-1 TGCAGTGCTAGACCACGAGTATTCTCGGACAGGGAGATTACGAACACCGGGGAGCTGTTTTTT CSARPRVFSDREITNTGELFF
TRBJ2-1 . . TRBV24-1 TGTGCCACCAGTGTAAAGCGGGGAAGGGACAGCTCCTACAATGATCAGTTCTTC CATSVKRGRDSSYNDQFF